This TCR beta chain comes out of a study of T cells after yellow fever vaccination. Each CDR3 protein is one row after TCRdb ran MiXCR on the 5' RACE reads. The sample records 400,000 or so distinct CDR3 sequences, under 7.5% being singletons. Trimming removed 3 bases from V and 5 bases from J, with 19 bases in between. The CDR3 length is 16 residues. This clonotype came up a few times. The sequences come from PBMCs, collected 5 days after the yellow fever booster vaccination. This receptor was taken from a man aged 25 to 45 who received the YFV17D yellow fever vaccine. The rearrangement uses TRBV12-3 or TRBV12-4 and TRBJ2-5; weak D call: TRBD2 (6 bases). CDR3 in amino acids: CASSFGLADQWETQYF. As DNA, the CDR3 is TGTGCCAGCAGTTTTGGGTTAGCGGACCAATGGGAGACCCAGTACTTC.